This entry features one TCR beta chain sequence. Compared with germline, one end of the junction differs, possibly owing to a read error. These data come from a study of blood T cell repertoires in COVID-19. Germline V gene sequence: CDR1 SQVTM, CDR2 ANQGSEA. This CDR3 has 13 residues. Authors' methods: Estimates of nucleated cell counts were drawn from the amplification of reference gene primers. Using immunoSEQ multiplex PCR, the repertoire was profiled, and TCRdb retains in-frame clones only, with some absent. That table gives V, J and clone size, and the DNA gave D and trimming. The top ten clones hold approximately 6.6% of a sample with 270,000 or so clones, roughly 85% of them seen once.

The V gene is TRBV29-1, the J gene TRBJ1-3; the D gene is possibly TRBD1 (5 bases). The sequence was obtained from a woman in her 50s who had been exposed to COVID-19. Material: PBMCs or T cells enriched from blood (not recorded which). This chain's CDR3 is CSVLVVGDGRRVF. The CDR3 coding sequence is TGCAGCGTTCTCGTTGTGGGGGACGGACGGAGGGTTTTT.